The rows below give T cell receptor beta chains drawn from one sample of a study of blood T cell repertoires in COVID-19. Assay used: immunoSEQ multiplex PCR; TCRdb lists only in-frame clones, some missing. The sample holds around 120,000 clones; more than 60% are singletons and the top ten take 20% to 25%. The material sequenced was peripheral blood. All receptors come from a man between 65 and 85 years old with active or convalescent COVID-19. Both conserved end residues are part of each CDR3. A D gene is named only where the DNA matches it firmly. Clone size is given for some rows only: seen once, a few or many times, or a class if the clone is expanded.

abundance	d_gene	v_gene	j_gene	CDR3nt	CDR3aa
-	TRBD1	TRBV25-1	TRBJ2-3	TGTGCCAGCAGTGCCCGACAGGGGGCTACGCAGTATTTT	CASSARQGATQYF
-	-	TRBV5-1	TRBJ1-2	TGCGCCAGCAGCTTGCCAGGGGCCAACTATGGCTACACCTTC	CASSLPGANYGYTF
-	TRBD1	TRBV3-1/TRBV3-2	TRBJ1-6	TGTGCCAGCAGCAAGACAGGGAACACCTATAATTCACCCCTCCACTTT	CASSKTGNTYNSPLHF
-	TRBD1	TRBV9	TRBJ2-7	TGTGCCAGCAGTCCGGGACAGCTGAGGAACGAGCAGTACTTC	CASSPGQLRNEQYF
-	-	TRBV24-1	TRBJ2-1	TGTGCCACCAGTGGTTTACAGGGAAGCTCCTACAATGAGCAGTTCTTC	CATSGLQGSSYNEQFF
-	TRBD2	TRBV30	TRBJ2-3	TGTGCCTGGAGCCCATTCAGGACTAGCGGGGGCACAGATACGCAGTATTTT	CAWSPFRTSGGTDTQYF
-	TRBD1	TRBV3-1/TRBV3-2	TRBJ1-1	TGTGCCAGCAGCACCAAACCGGGACAGGTCTGGAACACTGAAGCTTTCTTT	CASSTKPGQVWNTEAFF
-	TRBD1	TRBV18	TRBJ1-3	TGTGCCAGCTCACCACCGGGACAGCCCAGGACTGGAAACACCATATATTTT	CASSPPGQPRTGNTIYF
once	TRBD1	TRBV7-9	TRBJ2-7	TGTGCCAGCAGCACGGGACAGGGGAGACAACACGAGCAGTACTTC	CASSTGQGRQHEQYF
-	-	TRBV6-5	TRBJ2-2	TGTGCCAGCAGACCAGGAGGCACGAACACCGGGGAGCTGTTTTTT	CASRPGGTNTGELFF
-	-	TRBV4-1	TRBJ1-1	TGCGCCAGCAGCCAAACCTGGGACACCGTGAACACTGAAGCTTTCTTT	CASSQTWDTVNTEAFF
-	-	TRBV10-3	TRBJ2-2	TGTGCCATCAGTGACAGATCAACCGGGGAGCTGTTTTTT	CAISDRSTGELFF
-	TRBD2	TRBV24-1	TRBJ2-1	TGTGCCACCGGGCGGGAGGGCTACAATGAGCAGTTCTTC	CATGREGYNEQFF
-	TRBD1	TRBV18	TRBJ1-1	TGTGCCAGCGGGGGACAGGGGGGCACTGAAGCTTTCTTT	CASGGQGGTEAFF
-	TRBD1	TRBV7-9	TRBJ1-4	TGTGCCAGCAGCGCCGGGACAGCTTCTGAAAAACTGTTTTTT	CASSAGTASEKLFF
-	-	TRBV2	TRBJ2-7	TGTGCCAGCAGATACAACTACGAGCAGTACTTC	CASRYNYEQYF
-	TRBD1	TRBV24-1	TRBJ2-1	TGTGCCACCAGTGATTTGCGGGCGGGACAGGGGGCGAATGAGCAGTTCTTC	CATSDLRAGQGANEQFF
-	-	TRBV11-2	TRBJ1-1	TGTGCCAGCAGCTGGGACTTGTCCATGAACACTGAAGCTTTCTTT	CASSWDLSMNTEAFF
-	-	TRBV13	TRBJ1-1	TGTGCCAGCAGCTCCATACAGGGCCCTGAAGCTTTCTTT	CASSSIQGPEAFF
-	TRBD1	TRBV6-1	TRBJ2-1	TGTGCCAGCAGTGAGCGACAGGGCTGGGAGCAGTTCTTC	CASSERQGWEQFF
-	-	TRBV7-9	TRBJ2-1	TGTGCCAGCAGCTTTCCACTAGTTCTCTACAATGAGCAGTTCTTC	CASSFPLVLYNEQFF
-	TRBD2	TRBV7-9	TRBJ2-7	TGTGCCAGCAGCTCTAGCGGGGAACGACAGTACTTC	CASSSSGERQYF